Following are 28 T cell receptor beta chains from one sample sequenced in a study of T cell responses to AZD1222 COVID-19 vaccine. TCRdb keeps only in-frame clones here, not all; method: immunoSEQ multiplex PCR. The sample carries around 130,000 clones, approximately 85% recorded once. The input for sequencing was peripheral blood, taken 28 days after the second AZD1222 dose. These receptor sequences come from an adult who received the AZD1222 COVID-19 vaccine.

The chain joins TRBV18 to TRBJ2-1; 7 positions match TRBD1. This CDR3 comprises 13 residues. The germline gives CDR1 KGHSH, CDR2 LQKENI. V was pared by 5 bases and J by 9 bases, with 7 bases of the junction left unmatched. The CDR3 nucleotides are TGTGCCAGCTCAAGTTCAGGGGGAAGTGAGCAGTTCTTC. It translates to CASSSSGGSEQFF.

The chain recombines TRBV7-8 with TRBJ1-2; D is undetermined. Germline CDR1 is SGHVS and CDR2 is FQNEAQ. This CDR3 comprises 14 residues. V was clipped by 0 bases and J by 3 bases, with 8 bases between them. DNA for the CDR3: TGTGCCAGCAGCTTAGCGGCTGCCTACTATGGCTACACCTTC. Residues: CASSLAAAYYGYTF.

The chain links TRBV28 to TRBJ1-2, with D possibly matching TRBD1 (5 bases). Trimming removed 3 bases at V and 6 bases at J, with 17 bases between. The CDR3 has 15 residues. CDR1 and CDR2 (germline): MDHEN, SYDVKM. For the CDR3, the DNA is TGTGCCAGCAGTTTGGACGGGGCAGGGACGAATGGCTACACCTTC. This sequence encodes CASSLDGAGTNGYTF.

The V gene is TRBV25-1, the J gene TRBJ1-1; perhaps TRBD1 as D (6 bases). Germline V gene lookup returns CDR1 MGHDK and CDR2 SYGVNS. This CDR3 contains 13 residues. V lost 7 bases and J 10 bases, leaving 19 bases between the germline ends. The CDR3 region has the DNA TGTGCCAGCATACGAAGGCAGGGGTTGTCAGCTTTCTTT. Its protein is CASIRRQGLSAFF.

This clone was recorded many times. J is TRBJ1-2 and V is TRBV3-1 (or the pseudogene TRBV3-2); 8 nucleotides align to TRBD1. Trimming took 0 bases from V and 7 from J; bases not matched to a gene: 4. Germline V CDR1 and CDR2: LGHDT, YNNKEL (reference sequence). The CDR3 covers 14 residues. Here the CDR3 reads CASSQETGALGYTF. The CDR3 DNA is TGTGCCAGCAGCCAAGAGACAGGGGCTCTTGGCTACACCTTC.

The chain is built from TRBV5-1 and TRBJ1-1; D is unresolved. V lost 1 base and J 1 base, leaving 2 bases between the germline ends. The germline V gene encodes CDR1 SGHRS and CDR2 YFSETQ. There are 12 residues in the CDR3. The CDR3 protein is CASSLRNTEAFF. The DNA for the CDR3 is TGCGCCAGCAGCTTGAGGAACACTGAAGCTTTCTTT.

The chain couples TRBV3-1 (or the pseudogene TRBV3-2) to TRBJ2-3, with 9 bases matching TRBD2. Germline CDR1 and CDR2: LGHDT and YNNKEL (reference sequence). J was trimmed by 3 bases and V by 1 base; bases with no gene match: 5. This CDR3 has 16 amino acids. CDR3 nucleotides: TGTGCCAGCAGCCAAGGGAATAGCGGGGGAACAGATACGCAGTATTTT. This sequence encodes CASSQGNSGGTDTQYF.

The chain has TRBV28 and TRBJ2-1; tentatively, D is TRBD2 (5 bases). Trimming shortened V by 3 bases and J by 15 bases, and 15 bases separated the two germline ends. The CDR3 consists of 12 residues. Germline V lookup: CDR1 MDHEN, CDR2 SYDVKM. This CDR3 reads CASSFEGVGRFF. The CDR3 bases are TGTGCCAGCAGTTTCGAGGGTGTTGGGCGGTTCTTC.

The chain couples TRBV10-1 to TRBJ1-2; weak D call: TRBD1 (5 bases). CDR3 length: 11 residues. Deletions cut 4 bases from V and 8 bases from J, with 8 bases between. Germline V gene data show CDR1 as WNHNN and CDR2 as SYGVQD (reference sequence). This CDR3 is CASSAGFGYTF. The CDR3 nucleotides read TGCGCCAGCAGTGCAGGGTTCGGCTACACCTTC.

The chain employs TRBV11-3 and TRBJ1-1, with no clear D. The germline CDR1 and CDR2 sequences are SGHNT and YENEEA. This CDR3 region has 14 residues. Trimming stripped 3 bases from V and 0 bases from J, with 8 bases between. The CDR3: CASSLTPLNTEAFF. The CDR3 region has the DNA TGTGCCAGCAGCTTGACACCTTTGAACACTGAAGCTTTCTTT.

The chain joins TRBV4-1 to TRBJ1-3; D remains unclear. V was trimmed by 2 bases and J by 0 bases, leaving 17 bases between them. This CDR3 is built from 18 residues. Germline assignment: CDR1 MGHRA and CDR2 YSYEKL. The CDR3 nucleotides are TGCGCCAGCAGCCAATTGCTCAGGCCCTTTATCTCTGGAAACACCATATATTTT. Translation gives CASSQLLRPFISGNTIYF.

This chain joins TRBV19 and TRBJ2-4; a weak D match, TRBD2 (6 bases). The V gene lost 5 bases and the J gene lost 4 bases, with 18 bases spanning the gap. Germline CDR1 reads LNHDA; CDR2 reads SQIVND (reference sequence). The CDR3 loop spans 16 amino acids. The CDR3, as DNA: TGTGCCAGTAGTTCAGGAGGGGCCCCATCTAAAAACATTCAGTACTTC. Translated: CASSSGGAPSKNIQYF.

V usage is TRBV29-1 and J usage is TRBJ2-7, with D perhaps being TRBD1 or TRBD2 (6 bases each). This CDR3 is 13 amino acids long. Germline CDR1 is SQVTM and CDR2 is ANQGSEA. V lost 5 bases and J lost 6, with 17 bases in between. CDR3 residues: CSVIEGRGGEQYF. The CDR3 DNA is TGCAGCGTTATTGAGGGCAGGGGAGGCGAGCAGTACTTC.

This clone was seen more than once but under ten times. The CDR3 region is CASSVAANQPQHF. The CDR3 region has the DNA TGTGCCAGCAGCGTCGCAGCTAATCAGCCCCAGCATTTT. The rearrangement links TRBV12-3 or TRBV12-4 to TRBJ1-5, with D hard to call. CDR3 length: 13 residues. The germline V and J ends were trimmed by 6 bases and 4 bases, with 10 bases remaining between them.

The V gene is TRBV11-2, the J gene TRBJ1-5; no reliable D call. Trimming pared 3 bases from V and 7 bases from J, leaving 13 bases between. CDR1 is SGHAT and CDR2 is FQNNGV in the germline V gene. The CDR3 is 14 residues long. CDR3 nucleotides: TGTGCCAGCAGCTTGAGTCAGTTGGGCCAGCCCCAGCATTTT. Its translation is CASSLSQLGQPQHF.

This clone was picked up one time. The CDR3 DNA reads as TGTGCCAGCAGCTTAGTCTCGGATAACTATGGCTACACCTTC. Residues: CASSLVSDNYGYTF. This sequence joins TRBV7-9 and TRBJ1-2; D call uncertain. V was shortened by 1 base and J by 1 base, with 7 bases between the two germline ends. The germline V gene has CDR1 SEHNR and CDR2 FQNEAQ (reference sequence). This CDR3 has 14 amino acids.

The V and J genes are TRBV5-1 and TRBJ1-4; no reliable D call. There are 13 residues in the CDR3. Trimming stripped 4 bases from V and 3 bases from J, with 7 bases between. Germline CDR1 reads SGHRS; CDR2 reads YFSETQ. CDR3 loop: CASSVDPNEKLFF. The CDR3 coding sequence is TGCGCCAGCAGCGTGGACCCTAATGAAAAACTGTTTTTT.

V gene TRBV2 combines with J gene TRBJ1-1; D not resolved. Trimming pared 7 bases from V and 7 bases from J, leaving 7 bases between. The CDR3 has 10 amino acids. In germline, CDR1 is SNHLY, CDR2 FYNNEI. CDR3 region: CASIRLEAFF. CDR3 DNA sequence: TGTGCCAGCATACGGCTTGAAGCTTTCTTT. Filled out from reference TRBV2 and TRBJ1-1, the complete variable domain reads EPEVTQTPSHQVTQMGQEVILRCVPISNHLYFYWYRQILGQKVEFLVSFYNNEISEKSEIFDDQFSVERPDGSNFTLKIRSTKLEDSAMYFCASIRLEAFFGQGTRLTVV.

The gene calls are TRBV24-1 and TRBJ2-2; possibly TRBD1 for D (6 bases). Germline-derived CDR1 and CDR2 are KGHDR and SFDVKD. The CDR3 loop spans 17 amino acids. V dropped 5 bases and J dropped 5 bases, with 20 bases sitting between them. CDR3 loop: CATSGTVGRTRTGELFF. For the CDR3, the DNA is TGTGCCACCAGTGGGACAGTTGGACGCACGAGGACCGGGGAGCTGTTTTTT.

This chain uses TRBV5-1 with TRBJ1-1; 8 nucleotides line up with TRBD1. CDR3 length equals 14 residues. Germline V gene sequence: CDR1 SGHRS, CDR2 YFSETQ. The V segment lost 7 bases and the J segment 1 base; nucleotides outside the gene matches: 6. The CDR3 sequence: CASALDRENTEAFF. CDR3 nucleotides: TGCGCCAGCGCCTTGGACAGGGAGAACACTGAAGCTTTCTTT.

This clone was detected a few times. J is TRBJ1-1 and V is TRBV28; TRBD1 matches at 7 bases. V dropped 5 bases and J dropped 4; count of bases not matched to a gene: 10. Germline V gene lookup returns CDR1 MDHEN and CDR2 SYDVKM. The CDR3 has 15 residues. As DNA, the CDR3 is TGTGCCAGCAGTCCAGTTAGGGGGCACGGCACTGAAGCTTTCTTT. Translation gives CASSPVRGHGTEAFF.

This clone has a handful of counts. The V gene is TRBV4-1, the J gene TRBJ2-1, with unresolved D. Trimming removed 3 bases at V and 2 bases at J, with 11 bases between. Germline V CDR1 and CDR2: MGHRA, YSYEKL. The CDR3 spans 15 residues. The CDR3 loop reads CASSHTVDAYNEQFF. The CDR3 DNA sequence: TGCGCCAGCAGCCATACCGTGGACGCCTACAATGAGCAGTTCTTC.

J is TRBJ1-1 and V is TRBV20-1; D gene unclear. The CDR3 is 11 residues long. Germline-derived CDR1 and CDR2 are DFQATT and SNEGSKA (reference sequence). V lost 6 bases to trimming and J lost 4 bases, with 9 bases between them. In DNA, the CDR3 is TGCAGTGCGGGGAGTGGCACTGAAGCTTTCTTT. Translating gives CSAGSGTEAFF.

The chain carries TRBV6-5 and TRBJ1-2, with D tentatively TRBD1 (5 bases). Trimming took 2 bases from V and 2 from J, leaving 12 bases between them. The length of the CDR3 is 15 residues. CDR1 is MNHEY, CDR2 SVGAGI, per germline. This chain's CDR3 is CASSYTTGTNYGYTF. The DNA of the CDR3 is TGTGCCAGCAGTTACACTACAGGAACCAACTATGGCTACACCTTC.

The rearrangement uses TRBV5-6 and TRBJ1-1, with TRBD1 identical over 9 bases. Per the germline V gene, CDR1 is SGHDT and CDR2 is YYEEEE. This CDR3 has 14 residues. The ends lost 3 bases at V and 5 bases at J; junction bases unmatched: 5. CDR3 loop: CASSWGTGRTEAFF. The DNA for the CDR3 is TGTGCCAGCAGCTGGGGGACAGGGCGGACTGAAGCTTTCTTT.

The genes are TRBV5-1 and TRBJ2-2; possible D gene TRBD1, 6 bases. The CDR3 has 15 amino acids. Trimming removed 5 bases from V and 3 bases from J, with 14 bases in between. Germline V gene sequence: CDR1 SGHRS, CDR2 YFSETQ. CDR3 sequence (DNA): TGCGCCAGCAGATTACAGGGTGAAGACACCGGGGAGCTGTTTTTT. This encodes CASRLQGEDTGELFF. Complete variable domain (other parts from reference TRBV5-1 and TRBJ2-2): KAGVTQTPRYLIKTRGQQVTLSCSPISGHRSVSWYQQTPGQGLQFLFEYFSETQRNKGNFPGRFSGRQFSNSRSEMNVSTLELGDSALYLCASRLQGEDTGELFFGEGSRLTVL.

The genes are TRBV29-1 and TRBJ2-3, with TRBD2 matching over 7 bases. CDR1 SQVTM and CDR2 ANQGSEA come from the germline V gene. There are 14 residues in the CDR3. V was pared by 3 bases and J by 0 bases, with 3 bases of the junction left unmatched. The CDR3 sequence is CSVEGGPSTDTQYF. DNA for the CDR3: TGCAGCGTTGAGGGAGGGCCTAGCACAGATACGCAGTATTTT.

The V call is TRBV7-9, the J call TRBJ1-6, with D perhaps TRBD1 (6 bases). V gave up 6 bases and J gave up 7 bases, with 19 bases separating them. The CDR3 is made up of 16 amino acids. Germline V lookup: CDR1 SEHNR, CDR2 FQNEAQ (reference sequence). The DNA of the CDR3 is TGTGCCAGCAGTACGGACAGCTTCGGGGGGAATTCACCCCTCCACTTT. Translation gives CASSTDSFGGNSPLHF. The full variable domain, with the rest looked up from reference TRBV7-9 and TRBJ1-6, is DTGVSQNPRHKITKRGQNVTFRCDPISEHNRLYWYRQTLGQGPEFLTYFQNEAQLEKSRLLSDRFSAERPKGSFSTLEIQRTEQGDSAMYLCASSTDSFGGNSPLHFGNGTRLTVT.